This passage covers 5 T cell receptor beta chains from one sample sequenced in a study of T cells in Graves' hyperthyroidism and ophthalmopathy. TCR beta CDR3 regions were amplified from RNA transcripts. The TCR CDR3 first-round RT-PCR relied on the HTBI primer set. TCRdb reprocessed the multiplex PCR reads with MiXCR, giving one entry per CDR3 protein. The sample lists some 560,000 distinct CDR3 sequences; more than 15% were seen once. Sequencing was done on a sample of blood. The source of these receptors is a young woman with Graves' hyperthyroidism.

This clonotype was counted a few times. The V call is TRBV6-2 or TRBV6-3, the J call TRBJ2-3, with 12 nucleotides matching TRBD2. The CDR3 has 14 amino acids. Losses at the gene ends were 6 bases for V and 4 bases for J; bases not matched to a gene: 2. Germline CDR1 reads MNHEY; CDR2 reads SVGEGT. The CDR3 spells CASRTSGSSDTQYF. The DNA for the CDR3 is TGTGCCAGCAGGACTAGCGGGAGTTCAGATACGCAGTATTTT.

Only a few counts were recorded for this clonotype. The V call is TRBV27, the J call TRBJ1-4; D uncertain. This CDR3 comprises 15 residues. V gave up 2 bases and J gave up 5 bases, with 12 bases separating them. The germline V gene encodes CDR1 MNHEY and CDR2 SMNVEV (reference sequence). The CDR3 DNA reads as TGTGCCAGCAGTTTACTTGCTGCAGGAAATGAAAAACTGTTTTTT. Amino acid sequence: CASSLLAAGNEKLFF.

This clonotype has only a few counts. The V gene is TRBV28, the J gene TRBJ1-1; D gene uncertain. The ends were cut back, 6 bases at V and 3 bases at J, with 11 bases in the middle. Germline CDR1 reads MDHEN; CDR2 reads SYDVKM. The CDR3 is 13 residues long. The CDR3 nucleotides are TGTGCCAGCAGCAAAGTTCTGGACACTGAAGCTTTCTTT. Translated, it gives CASSKVLDTEAFF.

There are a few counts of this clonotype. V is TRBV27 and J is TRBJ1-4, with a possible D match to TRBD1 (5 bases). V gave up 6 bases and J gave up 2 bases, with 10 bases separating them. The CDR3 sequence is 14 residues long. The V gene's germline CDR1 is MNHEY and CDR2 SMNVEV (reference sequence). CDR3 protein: CASSPGRTNEKLFF. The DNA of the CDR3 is TGTGCCAGCAGCCCGGGACGGACTAATGAAAAACTGTTTTTT.

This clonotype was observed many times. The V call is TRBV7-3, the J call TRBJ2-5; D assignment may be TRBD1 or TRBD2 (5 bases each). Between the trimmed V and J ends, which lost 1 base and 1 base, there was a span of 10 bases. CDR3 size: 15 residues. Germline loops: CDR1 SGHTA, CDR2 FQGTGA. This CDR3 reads CASSLMGRLQETQYF. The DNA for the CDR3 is TGTGCCAGCAGCTTAATGGGACGGCTCCAAGAGACCCAGTACTTC.